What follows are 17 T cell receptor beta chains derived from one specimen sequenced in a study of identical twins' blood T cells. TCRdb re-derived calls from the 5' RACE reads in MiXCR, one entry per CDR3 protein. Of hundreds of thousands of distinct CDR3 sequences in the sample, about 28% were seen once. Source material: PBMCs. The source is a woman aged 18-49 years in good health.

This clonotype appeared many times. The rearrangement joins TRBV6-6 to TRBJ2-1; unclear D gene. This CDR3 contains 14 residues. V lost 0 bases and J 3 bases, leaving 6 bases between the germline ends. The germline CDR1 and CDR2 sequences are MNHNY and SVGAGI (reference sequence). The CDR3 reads CASSYSAVYNEQFF. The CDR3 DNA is TGTGCCAGCAGTTACTCTGCTGTCTACAATGAGCAGTTCTTC.

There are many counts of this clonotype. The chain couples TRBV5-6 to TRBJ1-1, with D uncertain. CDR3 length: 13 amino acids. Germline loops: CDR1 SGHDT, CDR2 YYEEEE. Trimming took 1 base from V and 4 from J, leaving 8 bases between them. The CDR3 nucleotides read TGTGCCAGCAGCTTGTGGGTGGGCACTGAAGCTTTCTTT. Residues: CASSLWVGTEAFF.

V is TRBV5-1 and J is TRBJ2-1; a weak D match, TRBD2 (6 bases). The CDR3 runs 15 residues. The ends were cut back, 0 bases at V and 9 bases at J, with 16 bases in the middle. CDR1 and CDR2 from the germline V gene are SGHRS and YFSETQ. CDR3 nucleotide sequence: TGCGCCAGCAGCTTGGCCCCGGGACTCTATGTTGAGCAGTTCTTC. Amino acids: CASSLAPGLYVEQFF.

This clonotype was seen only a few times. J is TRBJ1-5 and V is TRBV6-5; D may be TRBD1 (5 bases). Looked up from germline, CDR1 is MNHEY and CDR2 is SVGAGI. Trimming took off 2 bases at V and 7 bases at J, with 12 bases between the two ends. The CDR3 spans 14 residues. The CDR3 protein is CASSYTGRGQPQHF. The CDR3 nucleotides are TGTGCCAGCAGTTACACGGGGCGAGGACAGCCCCAGCATTTT.

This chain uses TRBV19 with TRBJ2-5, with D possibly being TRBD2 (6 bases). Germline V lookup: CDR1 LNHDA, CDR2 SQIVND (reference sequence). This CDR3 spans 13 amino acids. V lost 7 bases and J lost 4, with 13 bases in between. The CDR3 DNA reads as TGTGCCAGTAAGTCGAGGGGAGGAGAGACCCAGTACTTC. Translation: CASKSRGGETQYF.

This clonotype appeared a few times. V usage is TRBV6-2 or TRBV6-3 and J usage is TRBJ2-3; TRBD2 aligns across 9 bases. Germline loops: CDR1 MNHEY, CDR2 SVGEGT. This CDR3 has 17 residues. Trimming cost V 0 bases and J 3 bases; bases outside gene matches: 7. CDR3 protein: CASSYSPRLAVTDTQYF. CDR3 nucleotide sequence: TGTGCCAGCAGTTACTCGCCAAGACTAGCGGTGACAGATACGCAGTATTTT.

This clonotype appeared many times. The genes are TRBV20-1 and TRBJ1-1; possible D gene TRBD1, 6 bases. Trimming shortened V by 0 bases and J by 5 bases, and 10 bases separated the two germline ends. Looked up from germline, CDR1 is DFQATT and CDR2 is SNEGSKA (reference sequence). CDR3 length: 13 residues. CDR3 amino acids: CSARDTGRTEAFF. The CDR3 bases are TGCAGTGCTAGAGATACAGGGCGAACTGAAGCTTTCTTT.

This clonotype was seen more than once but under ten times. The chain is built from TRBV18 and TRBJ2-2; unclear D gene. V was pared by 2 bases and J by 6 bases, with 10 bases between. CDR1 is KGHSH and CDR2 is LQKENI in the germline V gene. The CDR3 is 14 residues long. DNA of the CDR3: TGTGCCAGCTCACCAAGAGGCAGACCCGGGGAGCTGTTTTTT. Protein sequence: CASSPRGRPGELFF.

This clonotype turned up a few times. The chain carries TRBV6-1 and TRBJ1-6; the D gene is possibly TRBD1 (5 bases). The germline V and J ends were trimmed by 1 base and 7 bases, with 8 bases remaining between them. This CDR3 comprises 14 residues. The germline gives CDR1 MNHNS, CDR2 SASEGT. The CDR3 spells CASSEVGANSPLHF. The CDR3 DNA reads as TGTGCCAGCAGTGAAGTAGGGGCCAATTCACCCCTCCACTTT.

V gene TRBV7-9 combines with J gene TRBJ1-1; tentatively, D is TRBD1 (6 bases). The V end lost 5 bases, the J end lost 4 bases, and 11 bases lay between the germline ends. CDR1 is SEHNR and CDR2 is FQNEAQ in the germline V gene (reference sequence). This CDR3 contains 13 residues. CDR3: CASSILQGTEAFF. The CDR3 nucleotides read TGTGCCAGCAGCATCCTACAGGGCACTGAAGCTTTCTTT.

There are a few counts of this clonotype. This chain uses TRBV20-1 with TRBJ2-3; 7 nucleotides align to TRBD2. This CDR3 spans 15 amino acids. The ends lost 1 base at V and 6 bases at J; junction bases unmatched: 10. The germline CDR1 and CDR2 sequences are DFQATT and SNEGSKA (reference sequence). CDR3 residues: CSARVGSGTVDTQYF. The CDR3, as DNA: TGCAGTGCTAGAGTGGGAAGCGGGACGGTTGATACGCAGTATTTT.

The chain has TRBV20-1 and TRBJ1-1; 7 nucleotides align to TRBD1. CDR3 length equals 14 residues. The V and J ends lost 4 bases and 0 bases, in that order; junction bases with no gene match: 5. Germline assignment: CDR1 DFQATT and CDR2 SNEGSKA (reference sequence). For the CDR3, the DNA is TGCAGTGCTACCCGACAGGGTATGAACACTGAAGCTTTCTTT. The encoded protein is CSATRQGMNTEAFF.

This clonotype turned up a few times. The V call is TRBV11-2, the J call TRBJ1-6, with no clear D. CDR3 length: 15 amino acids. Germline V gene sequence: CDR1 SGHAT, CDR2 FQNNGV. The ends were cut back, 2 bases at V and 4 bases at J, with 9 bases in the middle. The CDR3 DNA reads TGTGCCAGCAGCTTATCGGCCGGTTATAATTCACCCCTCCACTTT. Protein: CASSLSAGYNSPLHF.

CDR3 bases: TGCGCCAGCAGCTTTGGCCCCGAAAGGGGGGACACTGAAGCTTTCTTT. It translates to CASSFGPERGDTEAFF. The chain carries TRBV5-1 and TRBJ1-1, with a tentative D call TRBD1 (6 bases). V lost 2 bases, J lost 3 bases, and 17 bases lay in between. CDR3 length equals 16 residues. Germline-derived CDR1 and CDR2 are SGHRS and YFSETQ.

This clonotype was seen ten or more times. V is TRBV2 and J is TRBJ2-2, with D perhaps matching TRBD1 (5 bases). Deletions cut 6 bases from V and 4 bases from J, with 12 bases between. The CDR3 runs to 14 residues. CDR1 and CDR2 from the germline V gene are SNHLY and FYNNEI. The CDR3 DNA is TGTGCCAGCAGCACAGGTGCATTCACCGGGGAGCTGTTTTTT. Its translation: CASSTGAFTGELFF.

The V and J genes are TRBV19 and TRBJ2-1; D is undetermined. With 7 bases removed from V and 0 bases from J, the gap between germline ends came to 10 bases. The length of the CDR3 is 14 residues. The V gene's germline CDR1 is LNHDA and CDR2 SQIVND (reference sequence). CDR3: CASTVADSYNEQFF. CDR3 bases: TGTGCCAGTACCGTGGCGGACTCCTACAATGAGCAGTTCTTC. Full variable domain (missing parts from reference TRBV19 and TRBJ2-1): DGGITQSPKYLFRKEGQNVTLSCEQNLNHDAMYWYRQDPGQGLRLIYYSQIVNDFQKGDIAEGYSVSREKKESFPLTVTSAQKNPTAFYLCASTVADSYNEQFFGPGTRLTVL.

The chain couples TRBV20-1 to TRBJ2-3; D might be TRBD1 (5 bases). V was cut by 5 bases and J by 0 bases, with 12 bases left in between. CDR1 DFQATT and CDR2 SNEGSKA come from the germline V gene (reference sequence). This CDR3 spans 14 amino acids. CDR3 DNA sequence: TGCAGTGCTGTCGACAGTCCTAGCACAGATACGCAGTATTTT. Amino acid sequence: CSAVDSPSTDTQYF.